A single sample gave rise to the 16 T cell receptor beta chains below, sequenced in a study of blood T cell repertoires in COVID-19. The protocol was immunoSEQ multiplex PCR, while the TCRdb copy is restricted to in-frame clones and leaves out a portion. The sample lists some 90,000 clones; approximately 90% were seen once. Sequencing used peripheral blood. The receptors stem from a woman between 50 and 59 years old in a cohort sampled during active COVID-19.

This clone has more than one count but fewer than ten. CDR3 amino acids: CASSLNSYEQYF. CDR3 DNA sequence: TGCGCCAGCAGCTTGAACAGCTACGAGCAGTACTTC. This chain connects TRBV5-1 to TRBJ2-7, with D unclear. Trimming removed 1 base from V and 3 bases from J, with 5 bases in between. CDR1 is SGHRS and CDR2 is YFSETQ in the germline V gene. The CDR3 sequence is 12 residues long.

The chain links TRBV11-3 to TRBJ2-5; 10 bases align to TRBD1. There are 13 residues in the CDR3. Trimming cost V 5 bases and J 9 bases; bases outside gene matches: 6. Germline CDR1 SGHNT, CDR2 YENEEA. CDR3 nucleotide sequence: TGTGCCAGCAGCCAAGGGACAGGGGCGGCCCAGTACTTC. Translating it yields CASSQGTGAAQYF. The whole variable domain, remainder taken from reference TRBV11-3 and TRBJ2-5, is EAGVVQSPRYKIIEKKQPVAFWCNPISGHNTLYWYLQNLGQGPELLIRYENEEAVDDSQLPKDRFSAERLKGVDSTLKIQPAELGDSAVYLCASSQGTGAAQYFGPGTRLLVL.

The rearrangement links TRBV29-1 to TRBJ2-2; 11 bases match TRBD2. The V and J ends lost 5 bases and 7 bases, in that order; junction bases with no gene match: 6. The CDR3 has 14 amino acids. Germline assignment: CDR1 SQVTM and CDR2 ANQGSEA. CDR3 in amino acids: CSVSSGRAVGELFF. The CDR3 DNA is TGCAGCGTTAGTAGCGGGAGGGCCGTCGGGGAGCTGTTTTTT.

The rearrangement joins TRBV6-5 to TRBJ2-7; D unresolved. Germline V gene sequence: CDR1 MNHEY, CDR2 SVGAGI. The CDR3 covers 15 residues. Trimming took 4 bases from V and 0 from J, leaving 13 bases between them. This CDR3 reads CASSSRVGASYEQYF. The CDR3 coding sequence is TGTGCCAGCAGTTCCCGGGTGGGTGCCTCCTACGAGCAGTACTTC.

The V and J genes are TRBV6-1 and TRBJ2-5, with TRBD2 matching 7 bases. Germline CDR1 and CDR2: MNHNS and SASEGT. The CDR3 sequence is 17 residues long. Germline trimming cut 1 base from V and 5 bases from J; bases unmatched to any gene: 13. The CDR3 protein is CASSEGGTTSARETQYF. CDR3 DNA: TGTGCCAGCAGTGAAGGGGGTACTACTAGCGCCCGGGAGACCCAGTACTTC.

The chain has TRBV10-3 and TRBJ2-5; 10 bases fit TRBD1. Germline V gives CDR1 ENHRY, CDR2 SYGVKD. V dropped 4 bases and J dropped 4; count of bases not matched to a gene: 0. This CDR3 contains 13 residues. CDR3 sequence reads: CAISGQGAETQYF. CDR3 DNA sequence: TGTGCCATCAGTGGACAGGGGGCAGAGACCCAGTACTTC.

On this clone itself: One junction end does not reproduce the germline sequence, and a read error may be involved. The chain has TRBV18 and TRBJ2-7; either TRBD1 or TRBD2 may supply D (6 bases each). The length of the CDR3 is 14 residues. The germline CDR1 and CDR2 sequences are KGHSH and LQKENI. CDR3 protein: CASSSPGASYEQYF. The CDR3 DNA follows: TGTGCCAGCTCATCACCGGGGGCCTCCTACGAGCAGTACTTC.

The rearrangement links TRBV19 to TRBJ2-7; 10 bases map to TRBD2. J lost 3 bases, V lost 8 bases, and 7 bases had no gene match. The CDR3 has 14 residues. CDR1 is LNHDA and CDR2 is SQIVND in the germline V gene (reference sequence). DNA of the CDR3: TGTGCCAGTTCATACGGGACTAGCGACTACGAGCAGTACTTC. It yields the protein CASSYGTSDYEQYF. The complete variable domain, with remaining parts taken from reference TRBV19 and TRBJ2-7, reads DGGITQSPKYLFRKEGQNVTLSCEQNLNHDAMYWYRQDPGQGLRLIYYSQIVNDFQKGDIAEGYSVSREKKESFPLTVTSAQKNPTAFYLCASSYGTSDYEQYFGPGTRLTVT.

The gene calls are TRBV6-2 or TRBV6-3 and TRBJ1-1; a weak D match, TRBD1 (5 bases). CDR3 length: 13 residues. V lost 6 bases, J lost 11 bases, and 19 bases lay in between. CDR1 MNHEY and CDR2 SVGEGT come from the germline V gene. CDR3 in DNA: TGTGCCAGCAGCCTCAGGGTGATGAGTCTGGCTTTCTTT. This encodes CASSLRVMSLAFF.

The chain uses TRBV5-1 and TRBJ2-7; D is unresolved. Trimming left V 0 bases short and J 3 bases short, with 13 bases between. The CDR3 extends over 15 amino acids. The germline V gene has CDR1 SGHRS and CDR2 YFSETQ. CDR3 bases: TGCGCCAGCAGCTTGGCTCTTCCCGGGTACTACGAGCAGTACTTC. It yields the protein CASSLALPGYYEQYF.

This CDR3 reads CSVEDRRTGVNEQFF. The CDR3 DNA is TGCAGCGTTGAAGATCGCCGGACAGGGGTCAATGAGCAGTTCTTC. This chain uses TRBV29-1 with TRBJ2-1; the match to TRBD1 covers 9 bases. The V segment lost 0 bases and the J segment 6 bases; nucleotides outside the gene matches: 6. CDR3 length: 15 residues. CDR1 is SQVTM and CDR2 is ANQGSEA in the germline V gene.

This chain connects TRBV5-4 to TRBJ2-1; 11 bases line up with TRBD2. This CDR3 has 15 residues. V shed 1 base and J 8 bases; nucleotides not matched to a gene: 5. The germline CDR1 and CDR2 sequences are SGHNT and YYREEE (reference sequence). Written as DNA, the CDR3 is TGTGCCAGCAGCTTGCTAGCGGGAGGTACCCATGAGCAGTTCTTC. Encoded protein: CASSLLAGGTHEQFF.

The chain uses TRBV29-1 and TRBJ1-2; maybe TRBD1 (5 bases). From germline, CDR1 is SQVTM and CDR2 ANQGSEA. The CDR3 extends over 18 amino acids. Deletions cut 0 bases from V and 8 bases from J, with 28 bases between. CDR3 DNA: TGCAGCGTTGAAGATCTTCTAGCGGGTTTGGGGGTTCGCGACGGCTACACCTTC. It codes for CSVEDLLAGLGVRDGYTF.

This chain joins TRBV7-2 and TRBJ2-3; TRBD1 matches 7 bases. Germline CDR1 is SGHTA and CDR2 is FQGNSA. The junction had 2 bases not matched to a gene; V was cut back by 4 bases and J by 1 base. The CDR3 extends over 14 amino acids. As DNA, the CDR3 is TGTGCCAGCAGCTCCGGACAGGGCACAGATACGCAGTATTTT. Translated, it gives CASSSGQGTDTQYF.

This rearrangement joins TRBV2 to TRBJ2-5; 11 bases fit TRBD2. CDR3 size: 14 residues. V dropped 5 bases and J dropped 5; count of bases not matched to a gene: 4. Germline CDR1 reads SNHLY; CDR2 reads FYNNEI. CDR3 loop: CASSQGLAVETQYF. The CDR3, as DNA: TGTGCCAGCAGTCAGGGACTAGCGGTCGAGACCCAGTACTTC.

The rearrangement joins TRBV7-2 to TRBJ2-6, with D unresolved. V was cut by 5 bases and J by 2 bases, with 7 bases left in between. The CDR3 is 14 residues long. CDR1 is SGHTA and CDR2 is FQGNSA in the germline V gene. As DNA, the CDR3 is TGTGCCAGCAGCCCGTCTCCTGGGGCCAACGTCCTGACTTTC. It translates to CASSPSPGANVLTF. Full variable domain (rest looked up from reference TRBV7-2 and TRBJ2-6): GAGVSQSPSNKVTEKGKDVELRCDPISGHTALYWYRQSLGQGLEFLIYFQGNSAPDKSGLPSDRFSAERTGGSVSTLTIQRTQQEDSAVYLCASSPSPGANVLTFGAGSRLTVL.